This record looks at one T cell receptor beta chain sequence and its context. The data are from a study of control samples from healthy donors and cancer patients. The CDR3 spans 15 residues. Germline V gene data show CDR1 as MNHEY and CDR2 as SVGAGI. With V trimmed by 8 bases and J by 8 bases, 17 bases remained unmatched. Clones were read by immunoSEQ multiplex PCR, and TCRdb kept only the in-frame ones, dropping some. The sample holds more than 95,000 clones, 85% to 95% seen once. The chain is built from TRBV6-5 and TRBJ1-2; TRBD1 matches at 7 bases. This receptor was taken from a man older than 75 with head and neck cancer. The specimen was PBMCs. The CDR3: CASRRRGQLSEGYTF. In DNA, the CDR3 is TGTGCCAGCCGCAGGAGGGGACAGCTCTCTGAAGGCTACACCTTC.